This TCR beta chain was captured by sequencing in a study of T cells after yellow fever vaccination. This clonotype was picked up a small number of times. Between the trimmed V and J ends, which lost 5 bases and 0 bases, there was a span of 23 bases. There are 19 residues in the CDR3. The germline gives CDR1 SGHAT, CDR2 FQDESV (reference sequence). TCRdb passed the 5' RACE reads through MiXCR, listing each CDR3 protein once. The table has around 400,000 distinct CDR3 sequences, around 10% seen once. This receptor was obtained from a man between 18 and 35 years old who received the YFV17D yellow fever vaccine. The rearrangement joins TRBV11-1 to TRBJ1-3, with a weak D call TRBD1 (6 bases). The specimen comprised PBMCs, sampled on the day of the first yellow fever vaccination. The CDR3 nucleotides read TGTGCCAGCAGCGATTCGACAGGAGTTCACCCTTACTCTGGAAACACCATATATTTT. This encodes CASSDSTGVHPYSGNTIYF.